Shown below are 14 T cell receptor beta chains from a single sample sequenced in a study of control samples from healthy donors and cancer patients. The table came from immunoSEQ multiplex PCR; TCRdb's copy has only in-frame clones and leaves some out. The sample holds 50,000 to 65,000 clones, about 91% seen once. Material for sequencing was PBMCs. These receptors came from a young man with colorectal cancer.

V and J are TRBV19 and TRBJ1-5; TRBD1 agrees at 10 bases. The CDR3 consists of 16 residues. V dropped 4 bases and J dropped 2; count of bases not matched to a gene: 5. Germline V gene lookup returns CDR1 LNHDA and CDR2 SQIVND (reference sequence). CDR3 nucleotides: TGTGCCAGTAGTAAGCTTGGGACAGGGGGCAATCAGCCCCAGCATTTT. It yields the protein CASSKLGTGGNQPQHF.

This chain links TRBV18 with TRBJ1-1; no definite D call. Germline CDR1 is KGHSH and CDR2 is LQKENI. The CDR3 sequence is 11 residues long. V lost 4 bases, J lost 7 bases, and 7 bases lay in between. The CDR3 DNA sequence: TGTGCCAGCTCACTAATGGGTGAAGCTTTCTTT. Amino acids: CASSLMGEAFF.

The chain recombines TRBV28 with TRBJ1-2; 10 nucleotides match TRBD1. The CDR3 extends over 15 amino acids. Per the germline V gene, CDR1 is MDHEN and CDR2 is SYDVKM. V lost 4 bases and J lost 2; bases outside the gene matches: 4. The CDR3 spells CASSYLDRGNYGYTF. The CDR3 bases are TGTGCCAGCAGTTACTTGGACAGGGGGAACTATGGCTACACCTTC.

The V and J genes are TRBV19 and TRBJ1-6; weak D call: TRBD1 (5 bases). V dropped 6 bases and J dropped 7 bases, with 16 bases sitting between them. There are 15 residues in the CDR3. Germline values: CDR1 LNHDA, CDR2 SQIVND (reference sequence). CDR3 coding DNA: TGTGCCAGTAGCCGGCGCCCGGGACGGAATTCACCCCTCCACTTT. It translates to CASSRRPGRNSPLHF.

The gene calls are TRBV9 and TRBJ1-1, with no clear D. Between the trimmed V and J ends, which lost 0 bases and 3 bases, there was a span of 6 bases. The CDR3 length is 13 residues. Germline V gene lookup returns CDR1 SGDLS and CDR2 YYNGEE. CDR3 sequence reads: CASSVDHYTEAFF. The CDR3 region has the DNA TGTGCCAGCAGCGTAGACCATTACACTGAAGCTTTCTTT.

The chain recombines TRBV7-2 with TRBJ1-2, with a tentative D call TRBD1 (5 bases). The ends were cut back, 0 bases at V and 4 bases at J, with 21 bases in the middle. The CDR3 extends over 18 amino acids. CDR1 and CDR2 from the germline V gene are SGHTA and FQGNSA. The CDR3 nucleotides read TGTGCCAGCAGCTTAGCCCCGCGGGACGGGAAAGTGGGCTATGGCTACACCTTC. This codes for CASSLAPRDGKVGYGYTF.

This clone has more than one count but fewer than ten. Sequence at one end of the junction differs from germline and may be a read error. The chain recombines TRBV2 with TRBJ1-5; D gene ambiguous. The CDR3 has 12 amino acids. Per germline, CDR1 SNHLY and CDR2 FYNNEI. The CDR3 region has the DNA TGTGCCAGCAGCCCCAGGAATCTGCCCCAGCATTTT. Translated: CASSPRNLPQHF.

CDR3 sequence reads: CASSEYQETQYF. The CDR3, as DNA: TGTGCCAGCAGTGAATACCAAGAGACCCAGTACTTC. The V gene is TRBV6-1, the J gene TRBJ2-5; D is ambiguous. The V end lost 2 bases, the J end lost 0 bases, and 1 base lay between the germline ends. This CDR3 comprises 12 residues. Germline CDR1 and CDR2: MNHNS and SASEGT.

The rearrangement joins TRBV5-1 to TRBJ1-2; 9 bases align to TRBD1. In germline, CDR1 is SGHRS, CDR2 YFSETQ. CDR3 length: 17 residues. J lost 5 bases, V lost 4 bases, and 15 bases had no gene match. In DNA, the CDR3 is TGCGCCAGCAGCCAGGCGACCTCTGGACAGGGGAGATATGGCTACACCTTC. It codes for CASSQATSGQGRYGYTF.

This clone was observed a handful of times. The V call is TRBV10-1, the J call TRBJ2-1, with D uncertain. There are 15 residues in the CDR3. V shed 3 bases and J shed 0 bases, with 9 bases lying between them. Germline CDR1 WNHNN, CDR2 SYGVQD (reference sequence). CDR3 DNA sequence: TGCGCCAGCAGTGAAACTCGGAGCTCCTACAATGAGCAGTTCTTC. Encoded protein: CASSETRSSYNEQFF.

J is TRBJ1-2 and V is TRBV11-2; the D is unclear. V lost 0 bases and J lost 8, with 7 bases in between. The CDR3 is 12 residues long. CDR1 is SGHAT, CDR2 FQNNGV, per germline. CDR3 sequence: CASSLEGPGYTF. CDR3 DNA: TGTGCCAGCAGCTTAGAAGGCCCCGGCTACACCTTC.

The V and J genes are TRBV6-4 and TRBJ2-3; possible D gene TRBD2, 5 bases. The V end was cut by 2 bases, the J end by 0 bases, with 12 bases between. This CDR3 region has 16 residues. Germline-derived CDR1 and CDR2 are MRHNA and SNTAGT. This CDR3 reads CASSDRPGFSTDTQYF. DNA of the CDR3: TGTGCCAGCAGTGACCGGCCGGGGTTTAGCACAGATACGCAGTATTTT.

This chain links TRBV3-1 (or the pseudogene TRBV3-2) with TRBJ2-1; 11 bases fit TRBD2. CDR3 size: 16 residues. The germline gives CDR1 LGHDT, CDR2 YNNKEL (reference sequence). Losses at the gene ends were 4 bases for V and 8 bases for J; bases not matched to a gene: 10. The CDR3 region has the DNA TGTGCCAGCAGCCCCCTAGCGGGGGGCCCAAGGGATGAGCAGTTCTTC. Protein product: CASSPLAGGPRDEQFF.

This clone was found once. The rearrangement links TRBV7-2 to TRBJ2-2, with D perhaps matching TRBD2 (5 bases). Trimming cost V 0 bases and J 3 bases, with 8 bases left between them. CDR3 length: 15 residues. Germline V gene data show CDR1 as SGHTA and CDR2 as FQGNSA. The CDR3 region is CASSLAGGYTGELFF. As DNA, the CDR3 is TGTGCCAGCAGCTTAGCGGGCGGGTACACCGGGGAGCTGTTTTTT.